This T cell receptor beta chain was recorded in a study of T cells in Graves' hyperthyroidism and ophthalmopathy. Findings of the study overall: Among thyroid clonotypes expanded above 0.001, most also appeared in blood. A 13 V-J model separated ophthalmopathy from stable hyperthyroidism.

The investigators amplified TCR beta CDR3 regions from RNA transcripts. An initial round of RT-PCR targeting the TCR CDR3 relied on the HTBI primer set. TCRdb reanalysed the multiplex PCR reads using MiXCR and keeps one entry per CDR3 protein. The sample has 500,000 to 750,000 distinct CDR3 sequences, 46% seen once; the top ten hold around 8%. A word on this clonotype: The antigen is unknown.

The germline CDR1 and CDR2 sequences are SGHVS and FQNEAQ. The CDR3 spans 12 residues. V gave up 5 bases and J gave up 2 bases, with 7 bases separating them. V gene TRBV7-8 combines with J gene TRBJ2-7, with D perhaps matching TRBD1 or TRBD2 (5 bases each). Sequenced material: peripheral blood or thyroid tissue (not recorded which). The sequence derives from a woman younger than 30 with Graves' hyperthyroidism. In DNA form, the CDR3 reads TGTGCCAGCAGCATGGGACCCTACGAGCAGTACTTC. The encoded protein is CASSMGPYEQYF.